This TCR beta chain was obtained from a study of cytomegalovirus exposure and HLA in healthy donors. With 60 Vbeta and 13 Jbeta primers, the PCR was carried out. Libraries were prepared by immunoSEQ multiplex PCR; TCRdb keeps only in-frame clonotypes and omits some of them. The profile covers some 220,000 clones, with roughly 89% appearing a single time and about 1% taken by the ten largest. The germline V gene encodes CDR1 SGDLS and CDR2 YYNGEE. The V end lost 4 bases, the J end lost 4 bases, and 8 bases lay between the germline ends. The CDR3 sequence is 12 residues long. The clonotype comes from a woman aged 18 to 35 in good health and CMV-seronegative. The chain uses TRBV9 and TRBJ1-1, with D perhaps matching TRBD1 (6 bases). Specimen: PBMCs. For the CDR3, the DNA is TGTGCCAGCAGCTCGACAGGCACTGAAGCTTTCTTT. Amino acids: CASSSTGTEAFF.